This TCR beta chain was recovered during a study of blood T cell repertoires in COVID-19. Study information: Acute and convalescent COVID-19 specimens originated in the United States, Italy and Spain. Sources were T cells, B-cell-depleted T cells, or PBMCs; the material itself was cDNA or gDNA.

Germline V gene lookup returns CDR1 SNHLY and CDR2 FYNNEI. V was shortened by 4 bases and J by 3 bases, with 9 bases between the two germline ends. CDR3 length: 13 residues. How the authors handled the data: Reference gene primer amplification gave estimated nucleated cell counts. The data were produced by immunoSEQ multiplex PCR, yet TCRdb's version contains in-frame clones alone and is incomplete. V and J calls and clone size are those listed in that table; D and trimming were worked out from the DNA. The table records approximately 88,000 clones, 70% to 90% of them present only once. Sequenced: peripheral blood. The chain uses TRBV2 and TRBJ1-2; the D gene is possibly TRBD1 (5 bases). The TCR sequence derives from a woman in her 70s with acute or convalescent COVID-19. The CDR3 loop reads CASSGEQDYGYTF. DNA for the CDR3: TGTGCCAGCAGTGGGGAACAGGACTATGGCTACACCTTC.